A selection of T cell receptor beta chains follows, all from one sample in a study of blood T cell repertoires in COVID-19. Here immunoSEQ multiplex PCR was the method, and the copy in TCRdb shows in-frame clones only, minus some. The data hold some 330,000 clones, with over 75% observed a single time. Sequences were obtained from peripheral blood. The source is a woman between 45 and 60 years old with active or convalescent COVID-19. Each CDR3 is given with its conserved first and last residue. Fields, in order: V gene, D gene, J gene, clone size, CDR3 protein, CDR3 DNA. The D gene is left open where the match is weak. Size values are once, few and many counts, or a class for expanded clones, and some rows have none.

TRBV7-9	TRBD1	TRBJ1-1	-	CASSRQGGSTEAFF	TGTGCCAGCAGCCGACAGGGAGGTAGCACTGAAGCTTTCTTT
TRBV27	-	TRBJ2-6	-	CASRSGGPGANVLTF	TGTGCCAGCAGGTCAGGGGGGCCTGGGGCCAACGTCCTGACTTTC
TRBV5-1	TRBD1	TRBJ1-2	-	CASSLASSGTGGFPYGYTF	TGCGCCAGCAGCTTGGCCAGTTCCGGGACAGGGGGCTTTCCGTATGGCTACACCTTC
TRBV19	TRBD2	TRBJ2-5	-	CASSITSGRHETQYF	TGTGCCAGTAGTATAACTAGCGGGAGACATGAGACCCAGTACTTC
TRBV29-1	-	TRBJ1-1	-	CSVDTGEKEAFF	TGCAGCGTTGACACAGGAGAAAAGGAAGCTTTCTTT
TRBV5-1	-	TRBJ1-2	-	CASSFAVPNYGYTF	TGCGCCAGCAGCTTTGCAGTCCCTAACTATGGCTACACCTTC
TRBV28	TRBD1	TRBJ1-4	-	CASRPRTGGGKLFF	TGTGCCAGCAGGCCTCGGACAGGGGGCGGAAAACTGTTTTTT
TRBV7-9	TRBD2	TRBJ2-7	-	CASSSSLAGTSEQYF	TGTGCCAGCAGCTCGTCGCTAGCGGGAACTTCCGAGCAGTACTTC
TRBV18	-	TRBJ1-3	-	CASSHKQEYSGNTIYF	TGTGCCAGCTCACATAAACAGGAATACTCTGGAAACACCATATATTTT
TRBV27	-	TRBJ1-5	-	CASSLGGFGGNQPQHF	TGTGCCAGCAGTCTGGGGGGGTTTGGGGGCAATCAGCCCCAGCATTTT
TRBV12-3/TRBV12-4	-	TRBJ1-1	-	CASGQMNTEAFF	TGTGCCAGCGGACAGATGAACACTGAAGCTTTCTTT
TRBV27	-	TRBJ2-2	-	CASSFAADSGELFF	TGTGCCAGCAGTTTCGCAGCGGACTCCGGGGAGCTGTTTTTT
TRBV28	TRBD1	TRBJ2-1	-	CASSHFQPGQGRREQFF	TGTGCCAGCAGTCATTTCCAGCCGGGACAGGGTCGGAGAGAGCAGTTCTTC
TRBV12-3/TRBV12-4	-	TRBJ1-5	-	CASSFEGRQPQHF	TGTGCCAGCAGTTTTGAGGGCAGGCAGCCCCAGCATTTT
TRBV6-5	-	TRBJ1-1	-	CARTVNTEAFF	TGTGCCAGAACAGTGAACACTGAAGCTTTCTTT
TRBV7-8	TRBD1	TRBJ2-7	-	CASSLIAGTGSISSYF	TGTGCCAGCAGCTTAATTGCCGGGACAGGGAGTATCTCATCCTACTTC
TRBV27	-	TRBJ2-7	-	CASSLRGAHHEQYF	TGTGCCAGCAGTTTACGGGGGGCCCACCACGAGCAGTACTTC
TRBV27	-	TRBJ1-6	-	CASSLNGNSNSPLHF	TGTGCCAGCAGTTTAAATGGAAACAGTAATTCACCCCTCCACTTT
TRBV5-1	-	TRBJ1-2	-	CASNLGTGYYGYTF	TGCGCCAGCAACTTAGGCACAGGGTACTATGGCTACACCTTC
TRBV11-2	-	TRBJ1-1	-	CASSFNLETEAFF	TGTGCCAGCAGCTTTAACCTGGAGACTGAAGCTTTCTTT
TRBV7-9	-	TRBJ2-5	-	CASSLAGVKETQYF	TGTGCCAGCAGCTTAGCAGGGGTCAAAGAGACCCAGTACTTC
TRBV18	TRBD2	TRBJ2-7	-	CASSPQGLAGVSYEQYF	TGTGCCAGCTCACCGCAAGGACTAGCGGGGGTTTCCTACGAGCAGTACTTC
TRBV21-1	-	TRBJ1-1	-	CASSPTKKTGLLDTEAFF	TGTGCCAGCAGCCCAACGAAGAAGACAGGACTCCTGGACACTGAAGCTTTCTTT
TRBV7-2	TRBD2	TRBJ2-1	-	CASSWTSGSYNEQFF	TGTGCCAGCAGCTGGACTAGCGGGAGCTACAATGAGCAGTTCTTC
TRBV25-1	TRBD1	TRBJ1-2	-	CAARNRGDGGYTF	TGTGCCGCGCGTAACAGGGGGGATGGAGGCTACACCTTC
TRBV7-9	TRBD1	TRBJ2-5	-	CASSLEGQGLETQYF	TGTGCCAGCAGCTTAGAAGGACAGGGGTTGGAGACCCAGTACTTC
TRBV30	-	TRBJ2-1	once	CAWSVTRGEQFF	TGTGCCTGGAGTGTAACTCGCGGTGAGCAGTTCTTC
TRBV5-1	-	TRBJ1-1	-	CASSLGVREVTEAFF	TGCGCCAGCAGCTTGGGGGTCAGAGAGGTCACTGAAGCTTTCTTT
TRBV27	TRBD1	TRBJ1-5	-	CASSWDSGSNQPQHF	TGTGCCAGCAGTTGGGACAGTGGAAGCAATCAGCCCCAGCATTTT
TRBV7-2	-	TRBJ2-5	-	CASSPQRGETQYF	TGTGCCAGCAGCCCCCAACGAGGAGAGACCCAGTACTTC
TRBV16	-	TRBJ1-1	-	CASSQPTGSGPHTEAFF	TGTGCCAGCAGCCAACCCACAGGGAGCGGACCGCACACTGAAGCTTTCTTT
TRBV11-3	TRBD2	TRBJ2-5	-	CASSLGAGAGETQYF	TGTGCCAGCAGCTTAGGGGCGGGAGCGGGAGAGACCCAGTACTTC
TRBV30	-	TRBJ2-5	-	CAWSLGGWETQYF	TGTGCCTGGTCGCTTGGGGGGTGGGAGACCCAGTACTTC